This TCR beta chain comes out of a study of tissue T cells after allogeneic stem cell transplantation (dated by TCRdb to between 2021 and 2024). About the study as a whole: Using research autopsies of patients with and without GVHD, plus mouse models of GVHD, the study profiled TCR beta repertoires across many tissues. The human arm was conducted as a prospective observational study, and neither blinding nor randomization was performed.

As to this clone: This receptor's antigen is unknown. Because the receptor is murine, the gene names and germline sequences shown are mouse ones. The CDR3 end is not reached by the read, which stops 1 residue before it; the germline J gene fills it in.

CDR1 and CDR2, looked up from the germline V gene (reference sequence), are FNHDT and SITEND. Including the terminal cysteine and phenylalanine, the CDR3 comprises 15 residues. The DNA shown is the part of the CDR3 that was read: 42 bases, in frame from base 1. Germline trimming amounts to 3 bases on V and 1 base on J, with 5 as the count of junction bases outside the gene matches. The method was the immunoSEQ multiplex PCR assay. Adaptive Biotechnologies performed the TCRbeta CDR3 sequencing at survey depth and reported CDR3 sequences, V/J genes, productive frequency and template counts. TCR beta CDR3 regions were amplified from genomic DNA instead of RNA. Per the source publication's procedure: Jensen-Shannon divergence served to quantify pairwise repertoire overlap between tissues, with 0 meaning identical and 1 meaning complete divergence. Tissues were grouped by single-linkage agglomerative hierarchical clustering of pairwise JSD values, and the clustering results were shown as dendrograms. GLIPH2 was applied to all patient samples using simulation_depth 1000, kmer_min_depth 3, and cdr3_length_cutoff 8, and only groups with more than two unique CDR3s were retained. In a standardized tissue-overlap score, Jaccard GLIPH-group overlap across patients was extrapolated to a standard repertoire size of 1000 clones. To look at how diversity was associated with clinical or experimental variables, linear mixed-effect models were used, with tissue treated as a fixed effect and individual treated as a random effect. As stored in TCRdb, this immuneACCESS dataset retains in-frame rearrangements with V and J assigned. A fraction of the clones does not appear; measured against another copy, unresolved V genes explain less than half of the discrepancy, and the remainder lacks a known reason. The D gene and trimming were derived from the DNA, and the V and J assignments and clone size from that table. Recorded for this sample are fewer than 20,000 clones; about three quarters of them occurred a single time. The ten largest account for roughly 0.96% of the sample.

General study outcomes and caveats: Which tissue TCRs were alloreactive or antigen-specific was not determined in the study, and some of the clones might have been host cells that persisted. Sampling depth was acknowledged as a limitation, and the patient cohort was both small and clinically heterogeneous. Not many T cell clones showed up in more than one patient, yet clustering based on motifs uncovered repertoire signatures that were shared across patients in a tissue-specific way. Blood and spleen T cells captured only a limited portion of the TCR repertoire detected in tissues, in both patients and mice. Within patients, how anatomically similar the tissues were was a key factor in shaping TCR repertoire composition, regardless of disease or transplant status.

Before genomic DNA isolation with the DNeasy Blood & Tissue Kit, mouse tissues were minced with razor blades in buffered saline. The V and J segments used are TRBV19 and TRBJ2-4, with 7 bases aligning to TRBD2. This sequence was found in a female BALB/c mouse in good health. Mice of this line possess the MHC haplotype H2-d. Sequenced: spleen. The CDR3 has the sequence CASSTLGTGQNTLYF. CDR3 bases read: TGTGCCAGCAGTACCCTCGGGACTGGTCAAAACACCTTGTAC.